The 4 T cell receptor beta chains presented below share a single source sample, sequenced in a study of Ad26.COV2.S vaccination and SARS-CoV-2 variants. Treatment here: some 20 received Ad26.COV2.S at low or high dose, single or two shots; several received placebo; per-sample allocation not given. Collection of samples fell on day 63 after the first vaccine or placebo injection. Clones were sequenced by immunoSEQ multiplex PCR, and TCRdb holds only the in-frame ones, with some missing. This table holds more than 350,000 clones, 75% to 95% found once. The starting material was peripheral blood, obtained in a trial of Ad26.COV2.S vaccine versus placebo. These receptors originate from a person between 18 and 60 years old who received the Ad26.COV2.S COVID-19 vaccine or a placebo.

A single count supports this clone. The chain employs TRBV3-1 (or the pseudogene TRBV3-2) and TRBJ2-1; D possibly corresponds to TRBD2 (6 bases). With 1 base removed from V and 0 bases from J, the gap between germline ends came to 10 bases. The CDR3 is made up of 16 amino acids. Germline CDR1 is LGHDT and CDR2 is YNNKEL (reference sequence). Here the CDR3 DNA reads TGTGCCAGCAGCCAAGGGGACTGGGACTCCTACAATGAGCAGTTCTTC. It codes for CASSQGDWDSYNEQFF.

The chain is built from TRBV11-2 and TRBJ2-3; 9 bases fit TRBD2. The CDR3 covers 16 residues. The J segment lost 5 bases and the V segment lost 5 bases, leaving 11 bases of the junction unmatched. Germline V gene sequence: CDR1 SGHAT, CDR2 FQNNGV. DNA for the CDR3: TGTGCCAGCAGCGCATCGGCGGGAGGGCCTGGAGATACGCAGTATTTT. The encoded protein is CASSASAGGPGDTQYF.

V and J are TRBV5-6 and TRBJ1-1; D is undetermined. Trimming left V 2 bases short and J 4 bases short, with 9 bases between. CDR3 length: 13 residues. Germline loops: CDR1 SGHDT, CDR2 YYEEEE. This CDR3 reads CASSFGVSTEAFF. CDR3 sequence (DNA): TGTGCCAGCAGCTTCGGGGTGAGCACTGAAGCTTTCTTT.

The chain has TRBV6-2 or TRBV6-3 and TRBJ1-5; D possibly corresponds to TRBD1 (6 bases). The V end was cut by 6 bases, the J end by 9 bases, with 18 bases between. Germline lookup yields CDR1 MNHEY and CDR2 SVGEGT. CDR3 length: 14 residues. The CDR3 sequence is CASSLTGTIAPQHF. As DNA, the CDR3 is TGTGCCAGCAGCCTAACAGGGACTATTGCGCCCCAGCATTTT.